The clone carrying this TCR beta chain was recorded at least ten times. The target antigen is unknown. This sample is drawn from a study of T cells in Graves' hyperthyroidism and ophthalmopathy. General study points: Most thyroid-expanded clonotypes above 0.001 were also found in blood.

The CDR3 regions of TCR beta were amplified from RNA transcripts. When the TCR CDR3 underwent first-round RT-PCR, the HTBI primer set was used. TCRdb recomputed calls from the multiplex PCR reads with MiXCR, one row per CDR3 protein. The sample comprises around 500,000 distinct CDR3 sequences, 13% to 15% of which are singletons, and around 13% rests with the top ten. The germline gives CDR1 SGHKS, CDR2 YYEKEE (reference sequence). The CDR3 is 15 residues long. V shed 0 bases and J shed 0 bases, with 10 bases lying between them. The chain couples TRBV5-5 to TRBJ2-7; D perhaps matches TRBD2 (6 bases). What was sequenced was blood. The clonotype originates from a woman between 35 and 50 years old with Graves' hyperthyroidism. The CDR3 region has the DNA TGTGCCAGCAGCTTGGATGCGGGAAGCTCCTACGAGCAGTACTTC. Translating it yields CASSLDAGSSYEQYF.